This T cell receptor (beta chain) was documented in a study of blood T cell repertoires in COVID-19. Study-level background: Acute and convalescent COVID-19 specimens originated in the United States, Italy and Spain. T cells, B-cell-depleted T cells, or PBMCs provided the cDNA or gDNA that served as material.

Under the authors' procedure: Reference gene primer amplification gave nucleated cell count estimates. The data were produced by immunoSEQ multiplex PCR, yet TCRdb's version contains in-frame clones alone and is incomplete. V, J and clone size derive from that table, while D and trimming were established from the DNA sequence. Found here are 25,000 to 35,000 clones, about 89% of them singletons; the top ten hold 5% to 7%. The sequence derives from a human donor in a cohort sampled during active COVID-19. Sequencing used peripheral blood.

The CDR3 DNA reads TGTGCCAGCAGGGGGGGTAATGAAAAACTGTTTTTT. Residues: CASRGGNEKLFF. The chain has TRBV6-6 and TRBJ1-4; possibly TRBD1 for D (5 bases). The CDR3 consists of 12 residues. Per germline, CDR1 MNHNY and CDR2 SVGAGI (reference sequence). The V and J ends lost 6 bases and 4 bases respectively, with 6 bases between them.